One and the same sample provided the 3 T cell receptor beta chains below, sequenced in a study of blood T cell repertoires in COVID-19 (dated by TCRdb to the early 2020s). The library was produced with the immunoSEQ multiplex PCR assay. TCRdb carries this immuneACCESS record with in-frame sequences only. Its versions omit some clonotypes, under half of them owing to an unresolved V gene in the studies checked, with the rest unexplained. The sample has 250,000 to 350,000 clones on record, about 90% of them singletons. The ten largest clones take up 6.5% to 9.5% of the sample. Sequences were obtained from peripheral blood. The source of these receptors is a woman between 50 and 59 years old who had recovered from COVID-19.

The chain is built from TRBV30 and TRBJ1-4; D call uncertain. CDR1 GTSNPN and CDR2 SVGIG come from the germline V gene (reference sequence). The ends were cut back, 3 bases at V and 4 bases at J, with 9 bases in the middle. The CDR3 is 13 residues long. As DNA, the CDR3 is TGTGCCTGGAGCTCCCAGTTTAATGAAAAACTGTTTTTT. As protein: CAWSSQFNEKLFF.

V usage is TRBV3-1 (or the pseudogene TRBV3-2) and J usage is TRBJ1-2; D is possibly TRBD1 (6 bases). Germline CDR1 reads LGHDT; CDR2 reads YNNKEL (reference sequence). CDR3 length: 14 amino acids. V lost 2 bases and J lost 7, with 14 bases in between. The CDR3 coding sequence is TGTGCCAGCAGCCAACAGGGGCGCGGGTCTGGCTACACCTTC. Translated, it gives CASSQQGRGSGYTF.

The chain has TRBV21-1 and TRBJ1-2; TRBD1 is the table's D call, not checked against the DNA. TRBV21-1 is designated a pseudogene. CDR3 size: 14 residues. Here the CDR3 reads CASSTRTGDYGYTF. In nucleotides, the CDR3 is TGTGCCAGCAGCACAAGGACAGGGGACTATGGCTACACCTTC.